What follows is one T cell receptor (beta chain) and its context. Its antigen is unidentified. A read error may produce the germline difference seen at one junction end. These data are taken from a study of response to subunit inactivated influenza vaccine. Germline assignment: CDR1 ENHRY and CDR2 SYGVKD. The CDR3 sequence is 10 residues long. TCRdb fed the RT-PCR reads into MiXCR, producing one record per CDR3 protein. The sample comprises approximately 290,000 distinct CDR3 sequences, approximately 21% of which are singletons, and 10% to 13% rests with the top ten. Study conclusions and caveats: The study's authors posited that every seasonal influenza vaccination enlists few new T cells.

This clonotype was sampled from a man in his fifties or sixties who received an inactivated influenza vaccine. The sequences come from PBMCs from blood, collected approximately 22 months after vaccination. This sequence joins TRBV10-3 and TRBJ2-7, with D perhaps given as TRBD1 or TRBD2 (5 bases each). CDR3 sequence reads: CAITLATEGF. The CDR3 region has the DNA TGTGCCATCACATTGGCAACAGAGGGGTTC.